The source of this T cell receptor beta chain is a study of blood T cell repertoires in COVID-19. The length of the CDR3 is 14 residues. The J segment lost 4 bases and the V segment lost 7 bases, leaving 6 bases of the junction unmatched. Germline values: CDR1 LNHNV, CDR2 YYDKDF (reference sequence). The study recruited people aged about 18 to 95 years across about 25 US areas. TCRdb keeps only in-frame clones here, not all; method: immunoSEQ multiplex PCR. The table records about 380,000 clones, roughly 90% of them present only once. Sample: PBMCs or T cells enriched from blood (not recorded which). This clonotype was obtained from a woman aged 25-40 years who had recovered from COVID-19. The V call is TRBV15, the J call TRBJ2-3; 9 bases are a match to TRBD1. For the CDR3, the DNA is TGTGCCACCACACAGGGGGCGTCAGCAGATACGCAGTATTTT. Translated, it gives CATTQGASADTQYF.